The entry that follows covers one T cell receptor beta chain sequence. These data come from a study of blood T cell repertoires in COVID-19. Study details: T cells, B-cell-depleted T cells, or PBMCs provided the cDNA or gDNA that served as material.

Study processing details: By means of reference gene primer amplification, nucleated cell counts were estimated. The assay was immunoSEQ multiplex PCR, and TCRdb's table has in-frame clones only and misses some. V and J calls and clone size are given by that table; D and trimming were obtained from the DNA. The table lists 120,000 to 150,000 clones, approximately 85% of them singletons, with about 3.4% in the top ten. CDR1 is SGHDT, CDR2 YYEEEE, per germline. The CDR3 covers 18 residues. V was pared by 9 bases and J by 8 bases, with 32 bases between. Participant ages covered roughly 18 to 89 years across 24 US areas.

The sequencing sample was made of PBMCs or T cells enriched from blood (not recorded which). The TCR sequence derives from a woman aged 45-65 years with acute COVID-19. The chain uses TRBV5-6 and TRBJ1-4; possible D gene TRBD1, 6 bases. The CDR3 DNA sequence: TGTGCCACCCCGAAGGCGCCAGGGGATAAAGAGAATGGAGAAAAACTGTTTTTT. Amino acids: CATPKAPGDKENGEKLFF.